The source of this T cell receptor beta chain is a study of blood T cell repertoires in COVID-19. Turning to the study itself: Sources were T cells, B-cell-depleted T cells, or PBMCs; the material itself was cDNA or gDNA.

Cohort assignment relied on participant-reported clinical history. As originally analysed: Reference gene primers were amplified, and this amplification served to estimate nucleated cell counts. The assay was immunoSEQ multiplex PCR, and TCRdb's table has in-frame clones only and misses some. The D gene and trimming were derived from the DNA, and the V and J assignments and clone size from that table. The repertoire includes 250,000 or so clones, 70% to 90% of them detected once, and around 1.8% sits in the top ten. V was clipped by 5 bases and J by 7 bases; unmatched bases: 5. The CDR3 has 16 residues. Germline assignment: CDR1 SEHNR and CDR2 FQNEAQ (reference sequence).

The gene calls are TRBV7-9 and TRBJ2-1, with 16 bases aligning to TRBD2. The sample consisted of PBMCs or T cells enriched from blood (not recorded which). This receptor was identified in a woman in her forties or fifties who had recovered from COVID-19. CDR3 sequence: CASSRGLAGGVNEQFF. CDR3 coding DNA: TGTGCCAGCAGCAGGGGACTAGCGGGAGGGGTGAATGAGCAGTTCTTC.